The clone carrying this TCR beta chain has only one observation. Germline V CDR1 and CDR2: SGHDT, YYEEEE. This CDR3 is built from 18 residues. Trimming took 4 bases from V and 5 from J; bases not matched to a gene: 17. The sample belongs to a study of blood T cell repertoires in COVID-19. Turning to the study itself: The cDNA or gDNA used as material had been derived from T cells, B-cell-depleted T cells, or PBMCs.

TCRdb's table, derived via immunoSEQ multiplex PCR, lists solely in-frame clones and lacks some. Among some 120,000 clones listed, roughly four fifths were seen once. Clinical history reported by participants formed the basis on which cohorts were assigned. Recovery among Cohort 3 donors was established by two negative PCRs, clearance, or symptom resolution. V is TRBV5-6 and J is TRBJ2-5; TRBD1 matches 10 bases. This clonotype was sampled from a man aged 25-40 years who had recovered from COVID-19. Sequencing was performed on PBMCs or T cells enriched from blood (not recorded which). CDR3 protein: CASSAAGGRQGAGETQYF. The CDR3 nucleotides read TGTGCCAGCAGCGCCGCGGGCGGTAGACAGGGGGCAGGGGAGACCCAGTACTTC.